Below, 30 T cell receptor beta chains from the same sample are listed, as sequenced in a study of post-analysis software for immune sequencing data. Findings of the study overall: A few TRBV segments (TRBV5-6, TRBV5-1 and TRBV20-1 among them) occurred more frequently in patients than in controls.

Their specific antigens are unknown. Prepared TCR beta cDNA libraries contained unique molecular identifiers. TCRdb processed the PCR reads anew with MiXCR; each CDR3 protein has one entry. The repertoire holds about 770,000 distinct CDR3 sequences, around 46% seen once, with roughly 4.9% in the top ten. The specimen was blood. The receptors were gathered from a girl aged 10 to 17 with multiple sclerosis.

V is TRBV5-6 and J is TRBJ1-1; no firm D call. Trimming took 0 bases from V and 0 from J, leaving 9 bases between them. Germline V gives CDR1 SGHDT, CDR2 YYEEEE. CDR3 length: 15 residues. CDR3 residues: CASSLGPYMNTEAFF. The CDR3, as DNA: TGTGCCAGCAGCTTGGGGCCCTACATGAACACTGAAGCTTTCTTT. The complete variable domain, with remaining parts taken from reference TRBV5-6 and TRBJ1-1, reads DAGVTQSPTHLIKTRGQQVTLRCSPKSGHDTVSWYQQALGQGPQFIFQYYEEEERQRGNFPDRFSGHQFPNYSSELNVNALLLGDSALYLCASSLGPYMNTEAFFGQGTRLTVV.

In its sample, this clonotype was seen a few times. The chain recombines TRBV20-1 with TRBJ2-1, with 9 bases that match TRBD2. V was clipped by 5 bases and J by 6 bases; unmatched bases: 8. CDR1 is DFQATT, CDR2 SNEGSKA, per germline (reference sequence). This CDR3 spans 14 amino acids. The CDR3 bases are TGCAGTGCTCCGGTGGCTAGCGGGACCAATGAGCAGTTCTTC. The encoded protein is CSAPVASGTNEQFF.

DNA of the CDR3: TGTGCCAGCAGCTTAGCGCTAAGTGGCAGTGCCTACGAGCAGTACTTC. It yields the protein CASSLALSGSAYEQYF. The chain recombines TRBV7-8 with TRBJ2-7; no clear D gene. Germline assignment: CDR1 SGHVS and CDR2 FQNEAQ. The CDR3 runs 16 residues. The V and J ends lost 0 bases and 2 bases respectively, with 14 bases between them.

The J gene is TRBJ2-5, the V gene TRBV3-1; D not resolved. The end of the DNA fits TRBJ2-7 better, so the J call may be wrong. The CDR3 has 14 residues. Germline loops: CDR1 LGHDT, CDR2 YNNKEL (reference sequence). CDR3: CASSQLSAKGEQYF. CDR3 nucleotides: TGTGCCAGCAGCCAATTGTCCGCCAAGGGCGAGCAGTACTTC.

The chain couples TRBV7-9 to TRBJ2-3; D perhaps matches TRBD2 (5 bases). With 10 bases removed from V and 1 base from J, the gap between germline ends came to 15 bases. Germline CDR1 reads SEHNR; CDR2 reads FQNEAQ (reference sequence). The CDR3 consists of 14 residues. The CDR3 sequence is CATPPEGRTDTQYF. CDR3 in DNA: TGTGCCACCCCCCCCGAGGGCCGCACAGATACGCAGTATTTT.

The CDR3 reads CASRGDYGYTF. CDR3 DNA: TGTGCCAGCAGGGGTGACTATGGCTACACCTTC. The chain couples TRBV12-3 or TRBV12-4 to TRBJ1-2; D gene uncertain. The CDR3 covers 11 residues. V was cut by 6 bases and J by 3 bases, with 5 bases left in between.

The genes are TRBV9 and TRBJ2-1, with 12 bases that match TRBD2. CDR1 and CDR2 from the germline V gene are SGDLS and YYNGEE. This CDR3 comprises 19 residues. The V gene end was trimmed by 1 base and the J gene end by 7 bases; junction bases not matched to a gene: 15. The CDR3 DNA reads as TGTGCCAGCAGCGTATGGTCTAGCGGGAGGGAAGACAACTTGAATGAGCAGTTCTTC. Its protein is CASSVWSSGREDNLNEQFF.

The chain carries TRBV20-1 and TRBJ2-1; D not resolved. Germline V gene lookup returns CDR1 DFQATT and CDR2 SNEGSKA (reference sequence). V was shortened by 2 bases and J by 5 bases, with 13 bases between the two germline ends. CDR3 length: 14 amino acids. This chain's CDR3 is CSARRTLMDNEQFF. The CDR3 DNA reads TGCAGTGCTAGACGGACCCTAATGGACAATGAGCAGTTCTTC.

The genes are TRBV28 and TRBJ2-3; D is uncertain. Trimming pared 10 bases from V and 5 bases from J, leaving 7 bases between. This CDR3 comprises 10 residues. Germline values: CDR1 MDHEN, CDR2 SYDVKM. CDR3: CATLEDTQYF. CDR3 bases: TGTGCCACCCTTGAAGATACGCAGTATTTT.

J is TRBJ2-7 and V is TRBV5-5, with D possibly called TRBD1 or TRBD2 (5 bases each). Germline-derived CDR1 and CDR2 are SGHKS and YYEKEE (reference sequence). The CDR3 covers 13 residues. Trimming removed 4 bases from V and 6 bases from J, with 14 bases in between. The CDR3 nucleotides are TGTGCCAGCAGCCGGGACCTATATGGCGAGCAGTACTTC. This codes for CASSRDLYGEQYF. The whole variable domain, remainder taken from reference TRBV5-5 and TRBJ2-7, is DAGVTQSPTHLIKTRGQQVTLRCSPISGHKSVSWYQQVLGQGPQFIFQYYEKEERGRGNFPDRFSARQFPNYSSELNVNALLLGDSALYLCASSRDLYGEQYFGPGTRLTVT.

This clonotype was observed a few times. The rearrangement joins TRBV6-5 to TRBJ2-7, with TRBD2 identical over 8 bases. The CDR3 sequence is 16 residues long. Germline V gene sequence: CDR1 MNHEY, CDR2 SVGAGI. With V trimmed by 2 bases and J by 1 base, 7 bases remained unmatched. As DNA, the CDR3 is TGTGCCAGCAGTTACCTTGGGACTAGAGGATCCTACGAGCAGTACTTC. Translation gives CASSYLGTRGSYEQYF.

The chain employs TRBV4-1 and TRBJ1-1; 10 bases match TRBD1. The CDR3 contains 15 residues. Germline V gene data show CDR1 as MGHRA and CDR2 as YSYEKL. V was clipped by 4 bases and J by 4 bases; unmatched bases: 6. The CDR3 here is CASSLSRDRGTEAFF. CDR3 sequence (DNA): TGCGCCAGCAGCCTTAGTCGGGACAGGGGCACTGAAGCTTTCTTT.

Worth noting for this clonotype: An end of the junction differs from the germline gene, which may be a read error. The chain employs TRBV15 and TRBJ2-7; 7 nucleotides line up with TRBD2. Germline V gene lookup returns CDR1 LNHNV and CDR2 YYDKDF (reference sequence). The CDR3 covers 16 residues. In nucleotides, the CDR3 is TGTGCCACCAACAGAGTCTCCGGGACTACCAACTACGAGCAGTACTTC. This translates into CATNRVSGTTNYEQYF.

In this sample, this clonotype turned up a few times. This chain links TRBV6-5 with TRBJ2-7; 12 bases align to TRBD2. Germline V gene data show CDR1 as MNHEY and CDR2 as SVGAGI. The CDR3 has 15 residues. V was pared by 4 bases and J by 3 bases, with 4 bases of the junction left unmatched. Here the CDR3 DNA reads TGTGCCAGCAGTTCAAAGACTAGCGGGAGCTACGAGCAGTACTTC. Translation: CASSSKTSGSYEQYF.

This clonotype was detected a few times. A much larger clone differs by one base, so this may be a read error. Written as DNA, the CDR3 is TGTGCCAGCAGCTTTAGCGGGAGCATAGATACGCAGTATTTT. Protein: CASSFSGSIDTQYF. The rearrangement links TRBV13 to TRBJ2-3; TRBD2 aligns across 9 bases. The CDR3 spans 14 residues. The germline V gene encodes CDR1 PRHDT and CDR2 FYEKMQ (reference sequence).

The chain carries TRBV7-3 and TRBJ1-2; possible D gene TRBD1, 5 bases. The CDR3 sequence is 10 residues long. The germline CDR1 and CDR2 sequences are SGHTA and FQGTGA. In DNA, the CDR3 is TGTGACCGGGTCAGGGATGGCTACACCTTC. Translated, it gives CDRVRDGYTF.

The rearrangement uses TRBV2 and TRBJ1-1; no clear D gene. The V end was cut by 7 bases, the J end by 7 bases, with 16 bases between. The CDR3 is 13 amino acids. CDR1 SNHLY and CDR2 FYNNEI come from the germline V gene. CDR3 sequence: CASKALLVREAFF. In DNA, the CDR3 is TGTGCCAGCAAGGCTCTCTTGGTGCGTGAAGCTTTCTTT.

This clonotype was seen a handful of times. V gene TRBV13 combines with J gene TRBJ1-1; 11 bases line up with TRBD1. The V and J ends lost 5 bases and 10 bases, in that order; junction bases with no gene match: 15. The CDR3 is 16 residues long. Germline lookup yields CDR1 PRHDT and CDR2 FYEKMQ (reference sequence). The CDR3: CASSPHPGQGGERAFF. As DNA, the CDR3 is TGTGCCAGCAGCCCCCACCCGGGACAGGGGGGAGAGAGAGCTTTCTTT.

The V and J genes are TRBV28 and TRBJ2-4; the D gene is possibly TRBD1 (6 bases). The better agreement between TRBJ2-7 and the DNA end casts doubt on the J call. This CDR3 spans 15 amino acids. Germline loops: CDR1 MDHEN, CDR2 SYDVKM. The CDR3 loop is CASSLEWTATYEQYF. CDR3 sequence (DNA): TGTGCCAGCAGTTTAGAGTGGACAGCAACCTACGAGCAGTACTTC.

The CDR3 DNA sequence: TGCAGCGTTCCGGGCCCTAACATTCAGTACTTC. Its translation is CSVPGPNIQYF. The chain carries TRBV29-1 and TRBJ2-4; the D is unclear. Germline CDR1 and CDR2: SQVTM and ANQGSEA. The ends were cut back, 5 bases at V and 7 bases at J, with 9 bases in the middle. The CDR3 covers 11 residues.

The V and J genes are TRBV6-2 or TRBV6-3 and TRBJ2-3, with 14 positions matching TRBD2. Germline lookup yields CDR1 MNHEY and CDR2 SVGEGT. The ends lost 5 bases at V and 8 bases at J; junction bases unmatched: 12. The CDR3 runs to 17 residues. The CDR3 region is CASSRPPGLAGESTQYF. DNA for the CDR3: TGTGCCAGCAGTAGACCTCCGGGACTAGCGGGAGAGAGTACGCAGTATTTT.

The CDR3 nucleotides are TGCAGTGCTAGAGACTCCGGAGGGGTCAATCAGCCCCAGCATTTT. It specifies CSARDSGGVNQPQHF. The chain has TRBV20-1 and TRBJ1-5; perhaps TRBD1 as D (5 bases). Between the trimmed V and J ends, which lost 0 bases and 3 bases, there was a span of 12 bases. CDR1 is DFQATT, CDR2 SNEGSKA, per germline (reference sequence). This CDR3 is 15 amino acids long.

This clonotype has only a few counts. The rearrangement joins TRBV29-1 to TRBJ2-7; D is ambiguous. V lost 6 bases to trimming and J lost 0 bases, with 15 bases between them. The CDR3 is 14 residues long. CDR1 and CDR2 from the germline V gene are SQVTM and ANQGSEA. Here the CDR3 reads CSVGWTESSYEQYF. The CDR3 nucleotides are TGCAGCGTGGGTTGGACGGAAAGCTCCTACGAGCAGTACTTC.

The J gene is TRBJ1-2, the V gene TRBV29-1; tentatively, D is TRBD1 (6 bases). Trimming took off 7 bases at V and 8 bases at J, with 20 bases between the two ends. Germline CDR1 is SQVTM and CDR2 is ANQGSEA. The CDR3 length is 13 residues. The CDR3 region is CSAVKTGAGGYTF. In DNA form, the CDR3 reads TGCAGCGCCGTGAAGACGGGGGCGGGGGGCTACACCTTC.

This rearrangement joins TRBV19 to TRBJ1-5, with 8 positions matching TRBD1. Trimming at V came to 7 bases and at J to 6 bases, leaving 11 bases not matched to a gene. Per the germline V gene, CDR1 is LNHDA and CDR2 is SQIVND (reference sequence). The CDR3 covers 15 residues. CDR3: CASIESGGRGQPQHF. The CDR3 DNA is TGTGCCAGTATCGAATCAGGGGGCCGGGGTCAGCCCCAGCATTTT.

This chain uses TRBV4-1 with TRBJ1-2; D is perhaps TRBD1 (5 bases). Trimming took off 4 bases at V and 3 bases at J, with 18 bases between the two ends. The CDR3 is 16 residues long. The germline CDR1 and CDR2 sequences are MGHRA and YSYEKL. This CDR3 reads CASSPEERGLDYGYTF. Here the CDR3 DNA reads TGCGCCAGCAGCCCTGAAGAGAGGGGATTGGACTATGGCTACACCTTC.

In DNA, the CDR3 is TGTGCCAGCAGACCGTTCAACAGGGGGCGGTACGAGCAGTACTTC. Its translation is CASRPFNRGRYEQYF. V and J are TRBV6-2 or TRBV6-3 and TRBJ2-7; 9 nucleotides align to TRBD1. V lost 6 bases, J lost 4 bases, and 10 bases stayed unmatched. Germline V gene lookup returns CDR1 MNHEY and CDR2 SVGEGT. The CDR3 sequence is 15 residues long.

This clonotype was recorded a few times. This sequence joins TRBV29-1 and TRBJ2-1, with D possibly TRBD1 on 5 matching bases. V lost 7 bases to trimming and J lost 8 bases, with 15 bases between them. Germline CDR1 and CDR2: SQVTM and ANQGSEA. The CDR3 contains 12 residues. The CDR3 reads CSADGQGDEQFF. CDR3 DNA: TGCAGCGCAGACGGGCAGGGCGATGAGCAGTTCTTC.

The chain recombines TRBV7-8 with TRBJ2-1; 14 bases fit TRBD2. Germline values: CDR1 SGHVS, CDR2 FQNEAQ. The ends lost 0 bases at V and 6 bases at J; junction bases unmatched: 7. The CDR3 is 18 amino acids. In nucleotides, the CDR3 is TGTGCCAGCAGCTTAGCGTCCCCCGGGACTAGCGGGAGCAATGAGCAGTTCTTC. Translating gives CASSLASPGTSGSNEQFF.

This clonotype turned up a few times. This chain connects TRBV5-1 to TRBJ2-1, with 10 bases matching TRBD2. The CDR3 consists of 15 residues. Germline loops: CDR1 SGHRS, CDR2 YFSETQ. The V and J ends lost 5 bases and 9 bases, in that order; junction bases with no gene match: 11. CDR3: CASRGWVAGGSEQFF. CDR3 bases: TGCGCCAGCAGAGGATGGGTAGCGGGAGGAAGTGAGCAGTTCTTC.